This T cell receptor beta chain was sequenced during a study of T cell repertoires in cytomegalovirus infection. Of note for this clonotype: As yet, its antigen is unknown.

Via MiXCR, TCRdb re-called the reads, giving one row per CDR3 protein. The sample has around 710,000 distinct CDR3 sequences, just under 30% seen once. The V gene lost 1 base and the J gene lost 6 bases, with 18 bases spanning the gap. The CDR3 covers 16 residues. This chain links TRBV12-3 or TRBV12-4 with TRBJ1-2; D might be TRBD1 (5 bases). The sequence derives from a human donor in good health (CMV status not recorded). Some clones in this sample may be carry-over from other donors' samples. The specimen comprised cultured CD8+ T cells from PBMCs, sampled from culture after CMV antigen stimulation. The CDR3 coding sequence is TGTGCCAGCAGTTTAGAAACAGCAGGGAAGGTCGATGGCTACACCTTC. Its translation is CASSLETAGKVDGYTF.